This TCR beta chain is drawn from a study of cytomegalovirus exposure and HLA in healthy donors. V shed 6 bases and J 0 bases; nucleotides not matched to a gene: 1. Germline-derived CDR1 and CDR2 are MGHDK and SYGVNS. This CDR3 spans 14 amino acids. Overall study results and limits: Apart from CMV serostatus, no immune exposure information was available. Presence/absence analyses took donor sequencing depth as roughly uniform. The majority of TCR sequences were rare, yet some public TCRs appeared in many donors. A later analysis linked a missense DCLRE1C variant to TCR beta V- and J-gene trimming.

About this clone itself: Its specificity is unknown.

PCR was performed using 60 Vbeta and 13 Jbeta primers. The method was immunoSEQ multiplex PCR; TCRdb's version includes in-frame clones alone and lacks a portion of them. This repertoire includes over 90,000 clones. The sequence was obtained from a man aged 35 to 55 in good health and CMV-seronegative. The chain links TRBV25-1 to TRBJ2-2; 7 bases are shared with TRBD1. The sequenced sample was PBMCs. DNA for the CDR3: TGTGCCAGCAGGACAGGGTCGAACACCGGGGAGCTGTTTTTT. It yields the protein CASRTGSNTGELFF.